A single sample is the source of the 23 T cell receptor beta chains below, sequenced in a study of identifying expanded T cells in peripheral blood. The method was immunoSEQ multiplex PCR; TCRdb's version includes in-frame clones alone and lacks a portion of them. Found here are about 91,000 clones, around 88% of them singletons; the top ten hold roughly 4.2%. Sequenced input: blood. These receptors all stem from a person between 18 and 69 years old in good health.

V and J are TRBV30 and TRBJ1-4; TRBD1 is a possible D gene (6 bases). Germline V gene sequence: CDR1 GTSNPN, CDR2 SVGIG (reference sequence). The CDR3 spans 15 residues. The germline V and J ends were trimmed by 0 bases and 4 bases, with 12 bases remaining between them. CDR3 region: CAWSVPGGGNEKLFF. CDR3 sequence (DNA): TGTGCCTGGAGTGTTCCCGGAGGGGGTAATGAAAAACTGTTTTTT.

The chain links TRBV10-3 to TRBJ2-3; D gene uncertain. Germline V lookup: CDR1 ENHRY, CDR2 SYGVKD. The length of the CDR3 is 13 residues. V dropped 8 bases and J dropped 2 bases, with 11 bases sitting between them. The CDR3 DNA follows: TGTGCCATCTCTCCACCTTACACAGATACGCAGTATTTT. Translation: CAISPPYTDTQYF.

Regarding this clone: At the DNA level, this CDR3 is encoded by other sequences in the same sample as well. The V gene is TRBV7-3, the J gene TRBJ1-1; D not resolved. Germline V gene data show CDR1 as SGHTA and CDR2 as FQGTGA. Trimming took off 4 bases at V and 1 base at J, with 7 bases between the two ends. The CDR3 runs 13 residues. CDR3 sequence (DNA): TGTGCCAGCAGCTCTGCCGCGAACACTGAAGCTTTCTTT. This encodes CASSSAANTEAFF.

The V call is TRBV2, the J call TRBJ2-7; 11 nucleotides align to TRBD2. Germline CDR1 is SNHLY and CDR2 is FYNNEI. The CDR3 sequence is 15 residues long. J was trimmed by 4 bases and V by 3 bases; bases with no gene match: 5. DNA for the CDR3: TGTGCCAGCAGTGAGATAGCGGGGGGGACGTACGAGCAGTACTTC. The encoded protein is CASSEIAGGTYEQYF.

V usage is TRBV15 and J usage is TRBJ1-5; 7 bases map to TRBD1. V trimming: 0 bases; J trimming: 0 bases; junction bases outside the gene matches: 5. The CDR3 consists of 17 residues. CDR1 and CDR2 from the germline V gene are LNHNV and YYDKDF (reference sequence). The CDR3 protein is CATSRDVTGHSNQPQHF. CDR3 nucleotide sequence: TGTGCCACCAGCAGAGATGTGACAGGGCATAGCAATCAGCCCCAGCATTTT.

This clone has only one observation. This chain connects TRBV4-1 to TRBJ2-1; tentatively, D is TRBD2 (7 bases). This CDR3 has 14 residues. V was cut by 0 bases and J by 8 bases, with 11 bases left in between. Germline V gives CDR1 MGHRA, CDR2 YSYEKL. The CDR3 nucleotides read TGCGCCAGCAGCCAAGACACAGGGAGGGATGAGCAGTTCTTC. Translating gives CASSQDTGRDEQFF.

This clone appeared a few times. The V call is TRBV4-1, the J call TRBJ2-2; D may match TRBD1 or TRBD2 (6 bases each). The CDR3 is 15 residues long. Trimming pared 0 bases from V and 6 bases from J, leaving 11 bases between. Germline CDR1 MGHRA, CDR2 YSYEKL. CDR3 residues: CASSQEMGGPGELFF. The CDR3 nucleotides are TGCGCCAGCAGCCAAGAAATGGGGGGCCCCGGGGAGCTGTTTTTT.

This clone was found once. This rearrangement joins TRBV7-8 to TRBJ2-3; 9 nucleotides match TRBD2. The length of the CDR3 is 18 residues. Per the germline V gene, CDR1 is SGHVS and CDR2 is FQNEAQ. V shed 0 bases and J 4 bases; nucleotides not matched to a gene: 11. The CDR3 reads CASSLARWRGGPPDTQYF. CDR3 sequence (DNA): TGTGCCAGCAGCTTAGCACGTTGGCGGGGGGGCCCCCCAGATACGCAGTATTTT. Complete variable domain (other parts from reference TRBV7-8 and TRBJ2-3): GAGVSQSPRYKVAKRGQDVALRCDPISGHVSLFWYQQALGQGPEFLTYFQNEAQLDKSGLPSDRFFAERPEGSVSTLKIQRTQQEDSAVYLCASSLARWRGGPPDTQYFGPGTRLTVL.

The rearrangement uses TRBV5-5 and TRBJ2-7, with TRBD2 matching 8 bases. V trimming: 4 bases; J trimming: 2 bases; junction bases outside the gene matches: 5. This CDR3 is 14 amino acids long. Per the germline V gene, CDR1 is SGHKS and CDR2 is YYEKEE (reference sequence). The CDR3: CASSPGLVAYEQYF. In DNA, the CDR3 is TGTGCCAGCAGCCCGGGACTAGTAGCCTACGAGCAGTACTTC.

The V call is TRBV9, the J call TRBJ1-3, with D uncertain. Germline V gene lookup returns CDR1 SGDLS and CDR2 YYNGEE. The V end was cut by 0 bases, the J end by 0 bases, with 10 bases between. The CDR3 consists of 16 residues. The CDR3, as DNA: TGTGCCAGCAGCGTAGGTGGACGCAGCTCTGGAAACACCATATATTTT. Translation gives CASSVGGRSSGNTIYF.

This clone has only one observation. The chain couples TRBV5-1 to TRBJ2-2, with 10 bases aligning to TRBD2. The ends lost 4 bases at V and 7 bases at J; junction bases unmatched: 7. The CDR3 is made up of 15 amino acids. Looked up from germline, CDR1 is SGHRS and CDR2 is YFSETQ. This CDR3 reads CASSPTGLADGELFF. CDR3 bases: TGCGCCAGCAGCCCGACCGGACTAGCGGACGGGGAGCTGTTTTTT.

This clone was detected a few times. The chain combines TRBV19 with TRBJ1-3; D is undetermined. The CDR3 extends over 13 amino acids. The ends were cut back, 7 bases at V and 1 base at J, with 8 bases in the middle. Per germline, CDR1 LNHDA and CDR2 SQIVND (reference sequence). CDR3 DNA: TGTGCCAGTAAGCTCAGGTCTGGAAACACCATATATTTT. This gives the protein CASKLRSGNTIYF.

The chain is built from TRBV7-9 and TRBJ1-2; D is uncertain. Germline V gene sequence: CDR1 SEHNR, CDR2 FQNEAQ (reference sequence). Between the trimmed V and J ends, which lost 5 bases and 8 bases, there was a span of 18 bases. CDR3 length: 14 residues. In DNA form, the CDR3 reads TGTGCCAGCAGCCTCCCCGCGGGGTTGGGAGGCTACACCTTC. It encodes CASSLPAGLGGYTF.

The V call is TRBV28, the J call TRBJ2-7; 10 bases line up with TRBD2. The V gene's germline CDR1 is MDHEN and CDR2 SYDVKM. CDR3 length equals 16 residues. V was pared by 3 bases and J by 0 bases, with 5 bases of the junction left unmatched. The chain's CDR3 is CASSFHTSGNSYEQYF. For the CDR3, the DNA is TGTGCCAGCAGTTTCCACACTAGCGGGAACTCCTACGAGCAGTACTTC.

The rearrangement uses TRBV9 and TRBJ2-1, with D uncertain. Germline CDR1 is SGDLS and CDR2 is YYNGEE. This CDR3 contains 15 residues. The V and J ends lost 2 bases and 4 bases respectively, with 13 bases between them. The chain's CDR3 is CASSVGPNNYNEQFF. In DNA form, the CDR3 reads TGTGCCAGCAGCGTTGGTCCCAATAATTACAATGAGCAGTTCTTC.

Remarks on this clone: The sample carries other DNA sequences with the same CDR3. The CDR3 loop is CASSEGLETDTQYF. CDR3 nucleotide sequence: TGTGCCAGCAGTGAAGGACTTGAGACAGATACGCAGTATTTT. The J gene is TRBJ2-3, the V gene TRBV6-4, with D tentatively TRBD2 (5 bases). The V end was cut by 3 bases, the J end by 3 bases, with 10 bases between. Per the germline V gene, CDR1 is MRHNA and CDR2 is SNTAGT. This CDR3 is built from 14 residues.

This clone was seen only once. V and J are TRBV5-6 and TRBJ2-5, with D unresolved. The germline V gene encodes CDR1 SGHDT and CDR2 YYEEEE. The CDR3 runs 12 residues. Trimming left V 0 bases short and J 7 bases short, with 7 bases between. The CDR3 loop reads CASSLAMGTQYF. The CDR3 DNA reads as TGTGCCAGCAGCTTGGCAATGGGGACCCAGTACTTC.

The rearrangement joins TRBV5-1 to TRBJ2-5; D is undetermined. Trimming removed 0 bases at V and 1 base at J, with 7 bases between. This CDR3 spans 14 amino acids. Germline V gene sequence: CDR1 SGHRS, CDR2 YFSETQ. The CDR3 is CASSLEDAQETQYF. The CDR3 DNA follows: TGCGCCAGCAGCTTGGAGGACGCCCAAGAGACCCAGTACTTC.

The chain employs TRBV19 and TRBJ1-5; possible D gene TRBD1, 5 bases. Germline values: CDR1 LNHDA, CDR2 SQIVND (reference sequence). This CDR3 has 14 amino acids. V was cut by 5 bases and J by 5 bases, with 13 bases left in between. The CDR3 bases are TGTGCCAGTAGTGTCGACAGAGGAGATCAGCCCCAGCATTTT. Amino acids: CASSVDRGDQPQHF.

This clone came up many times. The junction departs from germline at one end; a sequencing error may be responsible. V usage is TRBV10-1 and J usage is TRBJ1-2; no reliable D call. This CDR3 region has 10 residues. Germline CDR1 reads WNHNN; CDR2 reads SYGVQD (reference sequence). The chain's CDR3 is CASSEDVGSF. Here the CDR3 DNA reads TGCGCCAGCAGTGAGGATGTAGGGAGCTTC.

V and J are TRBV9 and TRBJ2-5; D is ambiguous. Trimming shortened V by 0 bases and J by 1 base, and 10 bases separated the two germline ends. Germline V gene lookup returns CDR1 SGDLS and CDR2 YYNGEE. The CDR3 spans 15 residues. CDR3 sequence reads: CASSVAAAVQETQYF. As DNA, the CDR3 is TGTGCCAGCAGCGTAGCTGCCGCGGTCCAAGAGACCCAGTACTTC.

V usage is TRBV19 and J usage is TRBJ1-2, with TRBD1 as a possible D gene (6 bases). Trimming took off 5 bases at V and 7 bases at J, with 17 bases between the two ends. Germline loops: CDR1 LNHDA, CDR2 SQIVND (reference sequence). There are 14 residues in the CDR3. The CDR3 is CASSSTGPLFGYTF. CDR3 sequence (DNA): TGTGCCAGTAGTTCCACAGGGCCCCTTTTTGGCTACACCTTC.

The chain has TRBV6-5 and TRBJ2-1; D uncertain. With 5 bases removed from V and 0 bases from J, the gap between germline ends came to 11 bases. Germline CDR1 MNHEY, CDR2 SVGAGI. The length of the CDR3 is 15 residues. The CDR3 spells CASSRSPSSYNEQFF. CDR3 DNA: TGTGCCAGCAGTCGCTCCCCGAGCTCCTACAATGAGCAGTTCTTC.